The 21 T cell receptor beta chains below come from one sample, sequenced in a study of T cells expressing NK-cell markers (dated by TCRdb to about 2020). The receptor library was made with 5' RACE. TCRdb shows the sequencer as Illumina HiSeq 2000. Following reprocessing of the reads by TCRdb, the data hold one row per CDR3 protein sequence and no DNA is available. The sample's table covers about 440,000 distinct CDR3 sequences. The top ten constitute less than 7.5% of the sample. Sequencing was done on a sample of blood T cells: a sorted CD56 or NKG2C T cell subset, CD4+ or CD8+ T cells, or bulk PBMC T cells (not recorded which). The receptors come from a woman aged 18-69 years in good health.

This chain joins TRBV7-9 and TRBJ2-3; TCRdb calls TRBD2, which cannot be checked without DNA. Per germline, CDR1 SEHNR and CDR2 FQNEAQ (reference sequence). CDR3 length equals 15 residues. The chain's CDR3 is CASSPGPIGGDTQYF.

This sequence joins TRBV7-2 and TRBJ2-1; no DNA is available, so the TRBD1 call from TCRdb remains unchecked. Per germline, CDR1 SGHTA and CDR2 FQGNSA. CDR3 length: 15 residues. The CDR3: CASSADRGRSNEQFF.

J is TRBJ2-7 and V is TRBV25-1; the TRBD2 assignment by TCRdb is unverifiable without DNA. The CDR3 totals 15 residues. In germline, CDR1 is MGHDK, CDR2 SYGVNS. This CDR3 is CASSDPTSGAYEQYF.

This chain uses TRBV11-2 with TRBJ2-1; TCRdb proposes TRBD1, but this gene call is untestable without DNA. Germline assignment: CDR1 SGHAT and CDR2 FQNNGV. The CDR3 sequence is 15 residues long. Here the CDR3 reads CASSSEGAKRDEQFF.

The genes are TRBV6-5 and TRBJ2-6; with no DNA, the TCRdb D assignment of TRBD1 cannot be verified. Germline CDR1 reads MNHEY; CDR2 reads SVGAGI. This CDR3 has 18 residues. The CDR3 here is CASSTRGQGASGANVLTF.

This chain uses TRBV20-1 with TRBJ2-1; TCRdb designates TRBD1, a call that cannot be tested without DNA. CDR1 DFQATT and CDR2 SNEGSKA come from the germline V gene (reference sequence). This CDR3 spans 15 amino acids. CDR3: CSARTPGQGYNEQFF.

This chain joins TRBV30 and TRBJ2-1; without DNA, the TCRdb call of TRBD2 cannot be checked. CDR3 size: 16 residues. Germline V gene lookup returns CDR1 GTSNPN and CDR2 SVGIG (reference sequence). CDR3 in amino acids: CAWSPLTSGSYNEQFF.

The rearrangement uses TRBV6-5 and TRBJ1-4. CDR1 is MNHEY and CDR2 is SVGAGI in the germline V gene. CDR3 length: 14 amino acids. The CDR3 here is CASSHRIGGEKLFF.

The rearrangement joins TRBV9 to TRBJ2-1. The CDR3 consists of 15 residues. Germline V gives CDR1 SGDLS, CDR2 YYNGEE. The CDR3 reads CASSVDQDFRNEQFF.

CDR3 sequence reads: CASSPTGGGTTNEKLFF. The chain joins TRBV12-3 or TRBV12-4 to TRBJ1-4; the D call from TCRdb, TRBD1, cannot be confirmed without DNA. There are 17 residues in the CDR3.

The chain is built from TRBV3-1 and TRBJ2-3; there is no DNA to check the TCRdb D call of TRBD2. CDR1 is LGHDT and CDR2 is YNNKEL in the germline V gene (reference sequence). This CDR3 contains 14 residues. This chain's CDR3 is CASSQGQIRDTQYF.

The chain uses TRBV12-3 or TRBV12-4 and TRBJ2-1; TCRdb names TRBD1, which stays unverified in the absence of DNA. The CDR3 sequence is 12 residues long. CDR3 in amino acids: CASSYWLLGGVF.

This rearrangement joins TRBV7-2 to TRBJ2-2. The CDR3 length is 13 residues. Germline V CDR1 and CDR2: SGHTA, FQGNSA. CDR3 protein: CASSPVGTGELFF.

V and J are TRBV21-1 and TRBJ2-4; TCRdb designates TRBD1, a call that cannot be tested without DNA. TRBV21-1 is an annotated pseudogene. The CDR3 sequence is 18 residues long. CDR3 sequence reads: CASSKDYFLRGPKNIQYF.

This rearrangement joins TRBV12-3 or TRBV12-4 to TRBJ2-7. This CDR3 has 12 residues. The CDR3: CASSQQTYEQYF.

The chain joins TRBV12-3 or TRBV12-4 to TRBJ1-5; TCRdb proposes TRBD1, but this gene call is untestable without DNA. This CDR3 is built from 13 residues. CDR3: CASTGNANQPQHF.

V and J are TRBV4-2 and TRBJ1-2; lacking DNA, the TRBD1 call made by TCRdb goes unchecked. Germline-derived CDR1 and CDR2 are LGHNA and YNFKEQ. The CDR3 extends over 16 amino acids. CDR3 sequence reads: CASSPDPRDTPYGYTF.

The CDR3 spells CASSALEGADGYTF. This chain connects TRBV7-2 to TRBJ1-2; the TRBD1 assignment by TCRdb is unverifiable without DNA. CDR1 is SGHTA and CDR2 is FQGNSA in the germline V gene. This CDR3 comprises 14 residues.

This chain joins TRBV5-8 and TRBJ2-3; TCRdb names TRBD1, which stays unverified in the absence of DNA. Germline CDR1 SGHTS, CDR2 YDEGEE. This CDR3 has 16 residues. This CDR3 is CASSIRQGGNTDTQYF.

The V and J genes are TRBV6-1 and TRBJ1-1; the D call of TRBD1 rests on TCRdb alone, since no DNA is present to check it. This CDR3 has 14 amino acids. Germline CDR1 MNHNS, CDR2 SASEGT. The CDR3: CASSPQERGTEAFF.

The chain is built from TRBV21-1 and TRBJ1-3. TRBV21-1 is classified as a pseudogene. The CDR3 spans 19 residues. The CDR3 spells CASTQGASLHSFSGNTIYF.